A selection of T cell receptor beta chains follows, all from one sample in a study of immune evolution from preneoplasia to lung adenocarcinoma. Sequencing was performed with immunoSEQ multiplex PCR; in TCRdb, only in-frame clones are kept and a portion is missing. The data hold a few thousand clones, with around 69% observed a single time. The source material was FFPE adjacent normal lung tissue. Source of these receptors: a person older than 75 with lung adenocarcinoma. The CDR3 runs from the conserved cysteine through the conserved F or W. The order of the fields is D gene, V gene, J gene, clone size, CDR3 length, CDR3 DNA, CDR3 protein. The D gene is left open where the match is weak. Size is omitted from some rows. Given values are once, few, many or a class for expanded clones.

>TRBD2|TRBV7-8|TRBJ2-7|-|15
TGTGCCAGCAGCCTAACTAGCGGGGTCTCCTACGAGCAGTACTTC
CASSLTSGVSYEQYF
>TRBD1|TRBV4-1|TRBJ2-1|once|16
TGCGCCAGCAGCCAAGAACCCGGGACAGGATACAATGAGCAGTTCTTC
CASSQEPGTGYNEQFF
>-|TRBV29-1|TRBJ2-5|-|10
TGCAGCGTTGAAAGGGAGACCCAGTACTTC
CSVERETQYF
>-|TRBV19|TRBJ2-3|-|14
TGTGCCAGTAGTATAAAGTTAGGGGTAGATACGCAGTATTTT
CASSIKLGVDTQYF
>TRBD2|TRBV7-8|TRBJ2-5|-|13
TGTGCCAGCAACGGGGGGGGCGGAGAGACCCAGTACTTC
CASNGGGGETQYF
>-|TRBV6-6|TRBJ2-1|-|14
TGTGCCAGCAGGCAACTCCAACTGGGGAATGAGCAGTTCTTC
CASRQLQLGNEQFF
>-|TRBV18|TRBJ1-1|-|14
TGTGCCAGCTCACCAGGGTACGGGAACACTGAAGCTTTCTTT
CASSPGYGNTEAFF
>TRBD2|TRBV5-1|TRBJ2-5|-|14
TGCGCCAGCAGCTCCGGACTAGTGATAGAGACCCAGTACTTC
CASSSGLVIETQYF
>-|TRBV5-1|TRBJ1-1|large|14
TGCGCCAGCAGCTTGGATGTGACGGGCATGAGGGCTTTCTTT
CASSLDVTGMRAFF
>TRBD1|TRBV19|TRBJ2-1|-|13
TGTGCCAGTCAGGACAGGCACTACAATGAGCAGTTCTTC
CASQDRHYNEQFF
>TRBD1|TRBV4-3|TRBJ1-2|-|15
TGCGCCAGCAGCCAAGATGGTACAGGGGGCTATGGCTACACCTTC
CASSQDGTGGYGYTF
>-|TRBV18|TRBJ1-5|-|12
TGTGCCACCCGGGGGGCGGAGGGGCCCCAGCATTTT
CATRGAEGPQHF
>-|TRBV5-1|TRBJ1-1|-|14
TGCGCCAGTTACAAACAGGGCATGGGCACTGAAGCTTTCTTT
CASYKQGMGTEAFF
>-|TRBV7-2|TRBJ2-7|-|18
TGTGCCAGCAGCCCATACGCCCATGGACCCGAGGGCTCCTACGAGCAGTACTTC
CASSPYAHGPEGSYEQYF
>-|TRBV6-5|TRBJ2-2|-|12
TGTGCCAGCAGTTACAGGACCGGGGAGCTGTTTTTT
CASSYRTGELFF
>-|TRBV7-7|TRBJ2-5|-|14
TGTGCTAGCAGCTCGCGGAAGGACAGAGAGACCCAGTACTTC
CASSSRKDRETQYF
>-|TRBV19|TRBJ1-3|-|14
TGTGCCAGTAGTTCAACAGGGATAGTGAACACCATATATTTT
CASSSTGIVNTIYF
>-|TRBV5-4|TRBJ1-4|few|12
TGTGCCAGCAGCTTGGGCAATGAAAAACTGTTTTTT
CASSLGNEKLFF
>-|TRBV7-3|TRBJ2-6|-|14
TGTGCCAGCAGCCCCCCTGGAGGGGCCAACGTCCTGACTTTC
CASSPPGGANVLTF
>-|TRBV25-1|TRBJ1-3|medium-sized|16
TGTGCCAGCAGTGACTTAGGGGGAGGAAGTGGAAACACCATATATTTT
CASSDLGGGSGNTIYF
>-|TRBV2|TRBJ1-1|-|13
TGTGCCAGCAGAGCCAACAGGAACACTGAAGCTTTCTTT
CASRANRNTEAFF
>-|TRBV7-8|TRBJ2-5|-|16
TGTGCCAGCAGCTTAGATGGGGGAAGGGGTTTGGAGACCCAGTACTTC
CASSLDGGRGLETQYF